A selection of T cell receptor beta chains follows, all from one sample in a study of cytomegalovirus exposure and HLA in healthy donors. Assay: immunoSEQ multiplex PCR; the TCRdb copy retains only in-frame clones and omits some. The sample lists 95,000 to 150,000 clones, around 63% seen once, with about a tenth in the top ten. Sequencing used PBMCs. The receptors here all came from a man aged 35 to 55 in good health and CMV-seropositive. The CDR3 runs from the conserved cysteine through the conserved F or W. D genes are given only for firm matches. Clone size, where shown, is once, few, many, or a class for clones that have expanded.

j_call: TRBJ2-7
d_call: TRBD2
v_call: TRBV2
clone_size: -
cdr3_aa: CASSERGLAFYEQYF
cdr3_nt: TGTGCCAGCAGTGAAAGAGGACTAGCTTTCTACGAGCAGTACTTC

j_call: TRBJ1-1
d_call: TRBD1
v_call: TRBV19
clone_size: -
cdr3_aa: CASSIYAVGQGRAEAFF
cdr3_nt: TGTGCCAGTAGTATATACGCGGTGGGACAGGGGCGCGCTGAAGCTTTCTTT

j_call: TRBJ2-7
d_call: TRBD2
v_call: TRBV27
clone_size: -
cdr3_aa: CASRLVAGVKYEQYF
cdr3_nt: TGTGCCAGCAGACTAGTAGCGGGAGTGAAATACGAGCAGTACTTC

j_call: TRBJ2-3
d_call: -
v_call: TRBV7-9
clone_size: -
cdr3_aa: CASSLGPYKDTQYF
cdr3_nt: TGTGCCAGCAGCTTAGGGCCGTACAAAGATACGCAGTATTTT

j_call: TRBJ2-2
d_call: TRBD2
v_call: TRBV7-3
clone_size: -
cdr3_aa: CASSSGLAGGGSGELFF
cdr3_nt: TGTGCCAGCAGCTCGGGACTAGCGGGAGGTGGATCCGGGGAGCTGTTTTTT

j_call: TRBJ2-5
d_call: TRBD1
v_call: TRBV5-1
clone_size: -
cdr3_aa: CASTSSTGEMETQYF
cdr3_nt: TGCGCCAGCACGAGCTCGACAGGGGAGATGGAGACCCAGTACTTC

j_call: TRBJ2-5
d_call: -
v_call: TRBV2
clone_size: -
cdr3_aa: CASRLLEQETQYF
cdr3_nt: TGTGCCAGCAGGCTCCTAGAACAAGAGACCCAGTACTTC

j_call: TRBJ2-5
d_call: -
v_call: TRBV5-1
clone_size: -
cdr3_aa: CASSLGTARPDYQETQYF
cdr3_nt: TGCGCCAGCAGCTTGGGGACAGCCCGACCGGATTACCAAGAGACCCAGTACTTC

j_call: TRBJ2-4
d_call: TRBD1
v_call: TRBV19
clone_size: few
cdr3_aa: CASSIAGGIGNIQYF
cdr3_nt: TGTGCCAGTAGTATAGCAGGGGGTATAGGAAACATTCAGTACTTC

j_call: TRBJ2-5
d_call: TRBD1
v_call: TRBV9
clone_size: -
cdr3_aa: CASSVQGVQETQYF
cdr3_nt: TGTGCCAGCAGCGTACAGGGGGTCCAAGAGACCCAGTACTTC

j_call: TRBJ2-1
d_call: TRBD2
v_call: TRBV4-3
clone_size: few
cdr3_aa: CASSHGLAGDNEQFF
cdr3_nt: TGCGCCAGCAGCCACGGACTAGCGGGAGACAATGAGCAGTTCTTC

j_call: TRBJ2-1
d_call: TRBD2
v_call: TRBV28
clone_size: -
cdr3_aa: CASRDLGEGPYNEQFF
cdr3_nt: TGTGCCAGCAGGGACCTTGGGGAGGGGCCTTACAATGAGCAGTTCTTC

j_call: TRBJ1-1
d_call: -
v_call: TRBV5-4
clone_size: -
cdr3_aa: CASSSRGTEAFF
cdr3_nt: TGTGCCAGCAGCTCAAGGGGCACTGAAGCTTTCTTT

j_call: TRBJ2-7
d_call: TRBD1
v_call: TRBV10-3
clone_size: -
cdr3_aa: CAISDDRGAHYYEQYF
cdr3_nt: TGTGCCATCAGTGACGACAGGGGGGCCCACTACTACGAGCAGTACTTC